This TCR beta chain was sequenced during a study of T cells in Graves' hyperthyroidism and ophthalmopathy. The V gene's germline CDR1 is DFQATT and CDR2 SNEGSKA (reference sequence). V lost 3 bases, J lost 7 bases, and 10 bases stayed unmatched. The CDR3 runs to 14 residues. This clonotype occurred many times. Pregnant or lactating patients were excluded, as were those with uncontrolled infection or other autoimmune disease. RNA transcripts provided the source from which TCR beta CDR3 regions were amplified. In the first-round RT-PCR of the TCR CDR3, the HTBI primer set was used. A single record per CDR3 protein comes from TCRdb applying MiXCR to the multiplex PCR reads. Of about 210,000 distinct CDR3 sequences listed, more than 15% were seen once; the top ten hold approximately 50%.

The rearrangement links TRBV20-1 to TRBJ2-7; 9 nucleotides agree with TRBD2. The receptor comes from a man over 45 with Graves' hyperthyroidism. Sequencing input: blood. The CDR3 loop is CSASASGRTWEQYF. DNA of the CDR3: TGCAGTGCTAGCGCGAGCGGGAGGACCTGGGAGCAGTACTTC.